The 2 T cell receptor beta chains given below trace back to one sample, sequenced in a study of radiation and T cells in renal cell carcinoma. Sequencing was performed with immunoSEQ multiplex PCR; in TCRdb, only in-frame clones are kept and a portion is missing. The data contain some 150,000 clones, 80% to 90% of them singletons. Time point described: blood 4 weeks post-SBRT, at nephrectomy. Treatment indicated: 15 Gy SBRT to primary tumor, nephrectomy 4 weeks later. Sequences were derived from blood, sampled from a patient whose treatment included radiotherapy and nephrectomy. The receptors stem from a woman between 50 and 59 years old with renal cell carcinoma.

The rearrangement joins TRBV15 to TRBJ2-1; 12 nucleotides agree with TRBD2. J lost 7 bases, V lost 1 base, and 8 bases had no gene match. The CDR3 runs to 17 residues. Germline values: CDR1 LNHNV, CDR2 YYDKDF (reference sequence). CDR3 amino acids: CATSRGPVTSGRNEQFF. In DNA, the CDR3 is TGTGCCACCAGCAGAGGCCCTGTAACTAGCGGGAGGAATGAGCAGTTCTTC.

This chain joins TRBV5-1 and TRBJ1-2, with 11 bases fitting TRBD1. Germline V CDR1 and CDR2: SGHRS, YFSETQ. V gave up 2 bases and J gave up 3 bases; unmatched junction bases: 9. The CDR3 totals 17 residues. This chain's CDR3 is CASSFRDRGSVDYGYTF. DNA of the CDR3: TGCGCCAGCAGCTTCCGGGACAGGGGGTCCGTCGACTATGGCTACACCTTC.